The 15 T cell receptor beta chains given below trace back to one sample, sequenced in a study of T cell repertoires in cytomegalovirus infection. TCRdb called the reads again in MiXCR, with one record for every CDR3 protein. Seen here are some 500,000 distinct CDR3 sequences, 33% observed once, and the top ten hold around a sixth. Their cognate antigens are unknown. The material was cultured PBMCs, obtained from culture after CMV antigen stimulation. All receptors come from a human donor in good health (CMV status not recorded). Some clones in this sample may be carry-over from other donors' samples.

This clonotype was seen only a few times. V usage is TRBV27 and J usage is TRBJ2-3; D uncertain. CDR3 length equals 13 residues. Looked up from germline, CDR1 is MNHEY and CDR2 is SMNVEV (reference sequence). V was clipped by 6 bases and J by 2 bases, with 9 bases between them. CDR3 coding DNA: TGTGCCAGCAGGGTTGGGAACACAGATACGCAGTATTTT. Protein: CASRVGNTDTQYF.

This clonotype appeared a few times. The chain recombines TRBV7-2 with TRBJ1-1; D is perhaps TRBD1 (5 bases). CDR3 length: 16 amino acids. V was shortened by 1 base and J by 5 bases, with 17 bases between the two germline ends. The germline V gene encodes CDR1 SGHTA and CDR2 FQGNSA. The CDR3, as DNA: TGTGCCAGCAGCTTAGTAGGGACCCCCAGCCTAACTGAAGCTTTCTTT. Translating it yields CASSLVGTPSLTEAFF. Drawing the rest from reference TRBV7-2 and TRBJ1-1, the complete variable domain is GAGVSQSPSNKVTEKGKDVELRCDPISGHTALYWYRQSLGQGLEFLIYFQGNSAPDKSGLPSDRFSAERTGGSVSTLTIQRTQQEDSAVYLCASSLVGTPSLTEAFFGQGTRLTVV.

This chain connects TRBV30 to TRBJ2-5, with a tentative D call TRBD1 (6 bases). This CDR3 is 11 amino acids long. V shed 7 bases and J shed 2 bases, with 8 bases lying between them. Per germline, CDR1 GTSNPN and CDR2 SVGIG (reference sequence). CDR3 nucleotide sequence: TGTGCCTCCGACAGGCAAGAGACCCAGTACTTC. Protein sequence: CASDRQETQYF.

This clonotype was counted only a few times. The chain joins TRBV6-8 to TRBJ2-2; D possibly corresponds to TRBD2 (6 bases). This CDR3 is 15 amino acids long. The germline CDR1 and CDR2 sequences are MNHGY and SAAAGT. The ends were cut back, 1 base at V and 4 bases at J, with 10 bases in the middle. CDR3 coding DNA: TGTGCCAGCAGTTACTGGGGAGGTGGCACCGGGGAGCTGTTTTTT. Amino acids: CASSYWGGGTGELFF.

The rearrangement joins TRBV29-1 to TRBJ2-5, with D unresolved. The length of the CDR3 is 10 residues. Germline V gives CDR1 SQVTM, CDR2 ANQGSEA. Trimming pared 4 bases from V and 5 bases from J, leaving 5 bases between. The CDR3 DNA is TGCAGCGTTGTTGAGGAGACCCAGTACTTC. It codes for CSVVEETQYF. Full variable domain (remainder filled in from reference TRBV29-1 and TRBJ2-5): SAVISQKPSRDICQRGTSLTIQCQVDSQVTMMFWYRQQPGQSLTLIATANQGSEATYESGFVIDKFPISRPNLTFSTLTVSNMSPEDSSIYLCSVVEETQYFGPGTRLLVL.

The table lists this clonotype with a few counts. The CDR3 spells CASSSGKNEQFF. CDR3 nucleotide sequence: TGTGCCAGCAGCTCTGGGAAGAATGAGCAGTTCTTC. The chain employs TRBV6-8 and TRBJ2-1, with D unclear. Germline lookup yields CDR1 MNHGY and CDR2 SAAAGT. Trimming stripped 6 bases from V and 7 bases from J, with 10 bases between. The CDR3 sequence is 12 residues long.

CDR3 in DNA: TGTGCCAGCTCACCACCGGCAGGACTCTACGAGCAGTACTTC. Encoded protein: CASSPPAGLYEQYF. The J gene is TRBJ2-7, the V gene TRBV18; possibly TRBD2 for D (5 bases). CDR1 is KGHSH, CDR2 LQKENI, per germline. Trimming removed 0 bases at V and 3 bases at J, with 9 bases between. The CDR3 is 14 residues long.

Only a few counts were recorded for this clonotype. CDR3 DNA sequence: TGTGCCAGCAGTTCAGGGGGGGCAGGTGCCTACGAGCAGTACGTC. It yields the protein CASSSGGAGAYEQYV. The chain is built from TRBV27 and TRBJ2-7; the D gene could be TRBD1 or TRBD2 (7 bases each). Germline V lookup: CDR1 MNHEY, CDR2 SMNVEV (reference sequence). V gave up 4 bases and J gave up 2 bases, with 15 bases separating them. The CDR3 runs to 15 residues.

This clonotype was picked up a small number of times. This sequence joins TRBV7-9 and TRBJ1-1, with 8 bases fitting TRBD1. The V segment lost 3 bases and the J segment 3 bases; nucleotides outside the gene matches: 3. CDR3 length: 14 amino acids. Germline CDR1 is SEHNR and CDR2 is FQNEAQ (reference sequence). CDR3 in DNA: TGTGCCAGCAGCTTGGGCAGGGGGCACACTGAAGCTTTCTTT. Residues: CASSLGRGHTEAFF.

This clonotype was detected only a few times. V is TRBV19 and J is TRBJ2-7; 7 nucleotides match TRBD1. This CDR3 is built from 13 residues. Germline CDR1 LNHDA, CDR2 SQIVND (reference sequence). The J segment lost 7 bases and the V segment lost 9 bases, leaving 12 bases of the junction unmatched. The CDR3 bases are TGTGCCAGCCAGAGTACAGGGGCCGGGGAGCAGTACTTC. Amino acid sequence: CASQSTGAGEQYF.

This chain uses TRBV6-1 with TRBJ2-7; D possibly uses TRBD1 or TRBD2 (5 bases each). Germline CDR1 and CDR2: MNHNS and SASEGT. This CDR3 is built from 13 residues. Between the trimmed V and J ends, which lost 5 bases and 8 bases, there was a span of 16 bases. DNA for the CDR3: TGTGCCAGCAGTTTGACCCCCCGGGACCAGCAGTACGTC. Its translation: CASSLTPRDQQYV.

V and J are TRBV7-2 and TRBJ2-6, with D perhaps TRBD1 or TRBD2 (5 bases each). CDR3 length equals 16 residues. The V gene lost 5 bases and the J gene lost 2 bases, with 13 bases spanning the gap. CDR1 and CDR2 from the germline V gene are SGHTA and FQGNSA. This chain's CDR3 is CASSLWGIAGANVLTF. CDR3 DNA sequence: TGTGCCAGCAGCCTATGGGGGATAGCTGGGGCCAACGTCCTGACTTTC.

This clonotype has only a few counts. The chain carries TRBV6-2 or TRBV6-3 and TRBJ1-1, with D unclear. Germline CDR1 reads MNHEY; CDR2 reads SVGEGT. Trimming removed 7 bases at V and 1 base at J, with 13 bases between. The CDR3 loop spans 14 amino acids. The DNA of the CDR3 is TGTGCCAGCACCTCTATCGAGAAGAACACTGAAGCTTTCTTT. Protein sequence: CASTSIEKNTEAFF.

The chain links TRBV19 to TRBJ2-1; 9 bases line up with TRBD1. Germline V gene data show CDR1 as LNHDA and CDR2 as SQIVND (reference sequence). The CDR3 runs to 15 residues. J gave up 5 bases and V 6 bases, and 8 bases lay outside the gene matches. CDR3 in amino acids: CASSAGTGRDNEQFF. The CDR3 coding sequence is TGTGCCAGTAGCGCCGGGACAGGGCGAGACAATGAGCAGTTCTTC.

This clonotype was seen a few times. This chain joins TRBV7-2 and TRBJ2-1; TRBD2 is a possible D gene (6 bases). The CDR3 runs to 14 residues. CDR1 and CDR2 from the germline V gene are SGHTA and FQGNSA. V was pared by 3 bases and J by 8 bases, with 14 bases between. CDR3 in amino acids: CASSLGTSSDEQFF. DNA of the CDR3: TGTGCCAGCAGCTTGGGAACTAGCAGCGATGAGCAGTTCTTC.